This T cell receptor beta chain appears in the sequencing data of a study of T cell changes during pregnancy in multiple sclerosis. Libraries were prepared by immunoSEQ multiplex PCR; TCRdb keeps only in-frame clonotypes and omits some of them. The table lists over 65,000 clones, 91% of them singletons. The V gene's germline CDR1 is MNHEY and CDR2 SMNVEV (reference sequence). The CDR3 totals 11 residues. V was shortened by 5 bases and J by 10 bases, with 12 bases between the two germline ends. This clone was seen once. The sample was peripheral blood, taken in the first trimester of pregnancy. The chain is built from TRBV27 and TRBJ2-7; D not resolved. The sequence was obtained from a female donor with multiple sclerosis, enrolled in a pregnancy study. CDR3 in amino acids: CASSLPGLQYF. The CDR3 coding sequence is TGTGCCAGCAGTCTACCCGGTCTACAGTACTTC.